These 8 T cell receptor beta chains were sequenced from one sample in a study of T cells after yellow fever vaccination. From the 5' RACE reads, TCRdb called clonotypes with MiXCR, one entry per CDR3 protein. The sample has a few hundred thousand distinct CDR3 sequences, around 4.1% seen once. Sample: PBMCs, taken 5 days after the yellow fever booster vaccination. The receptors originated from a man younger than 30 who received the YFV17D yellow fever vaccine.

This clonotype has ten or more counts. The J gene is TRBJ1-3, the V gene TRBV4-3; 8 nucleotides line up with TRBD1. The CDR3 has 15 residues. Germline values: CDR1 LGHNA, CDR2 YSLEER. V lost 8 bases, J lost 2 bases, and 8 bases stayed unmatched. CDR3 in amino acids: CASGLDREAGNTIYF. The CDR3 nucleotides are TGCGCCAGCGGACTGGACAGGGAGGCTGGAAACACCATATATTTT.

This clonotype has just a few counts. This chain connects TRBV5-1 to TRBJ1-1; D gene unclear. V shed 5 bases and J shed 1 base, with 9 bases lying between them. CDR3 length equals 13 residues. Germline V CDR1 and CDR2: SGHRS, YFSETQ. The CDR3 region is CASRPVPNTEAFF. The DNA of the CDR3 is TGCGCCAGCAGGCCTGTTCCGAACACTGAAGCTTTCTTT.

This clonotype was detected many times. A read error may produce the germline difference seen at one junction end. The rearrangement links TRBV5-1 to TRBJ2-3; D ambiguous. The CDR3 loop spans 13 amino acids. CDR1 is SGHRS, CDR2 YFSETQ, per germline. The CDR3, as DNA: TGTGCCAGCAGTTTGACTAGCACAGATACGCAGTATTTT. It translates to CASSLTSTDTQYF.

There are a few counts of this clonotype. This sequence joins TRBV24-1 and TRBJ2-2; tentatively, D is TRBD2 (6 bases). This CDR3 is 16 amino acids long. V was cut by 2 bases and J by 6 bases, with 15 bases left in between. CDR1 KGHDR and CDR2 SFDVKD come from the germline V gene. In DNA form, the CDR3 reads TGTGCCACCAGTGATTCCGGGGGACCCCCTCCCGGGGAGCTGTTTTTT. Translation: CATSDSGGPPPGELFF.

This clonotype appeared a single time. A clone one base away is much larger, so this may be a read error. The gene calls are TRBV12-3 or TRBV12-4 and TRBJ2-3, with D perhaps assigned TRBD1 or TRBD2 (5 bases each). This CDR3 has 15 residues. The V end was cut by 3 bases, the J end by 3 bases, with 13 bases between. DNA of the CDR3: TGTGCCAGCAGTTTCGATGGCTGGGGGACAGATACGCAGTATTTT. Translated: CASSFDGWGTDTQYF.

The table lists this clonotype with many counts. The V and J genes are TRBV7-9 and TRBJ2-6; D uncertain. The ends were cut back, 7 bases at V and 0 bases at J, with 31 bases in the middle. CDR3 length equals 22 residues. CDR1 and CDR2 from the germline V gene are SEHNR and FQNEAQ (reference sequence). The CDR3 loop reads CASTLTLLGGDLAISGANVLTF. The DNA for the CDR3 is TGTGCCAGCACACTAACCCTTTTAGGCGGTGATTTAGCTATCTCTGGGGCCAACGTCCTGACTTTC.

This clonotype was seen more than once but under ten times. This chain links TRBV19 with TRBJ2-7; TRBD2 agrees at 8 bases. In germline, CDR1 is LNHDA, CDR2 SQIVND (reference sequence). V was clipped by 7 bases and J by 5 bases; unmatched bases: 7. The CDR3 covers 13 residues. In DNA form, the CDR3 reads TGTGCCAGTAACGCCGGGACTAGTCACGAGCAGTACTTC. Protein: CASNAGTSHEQYF.

A few counts support this clonotype. The chain employs TRBV9 and TRBJ2-7; D possibly corresponds to TRBD2 (6 bases). V lost 4 bases and J lost 7, with 18 bases in between. Germline lookup yields CDR1 SGDLS and CDR2 YYNGEE. There are 14 residues in the CDR3. CDR3 loop: CASSTGLYMREQYF. The DNA of the CDR3 is TGTGCCAGCAGCACGGGACTTTATATGCGGGAGCAGTACTTC.